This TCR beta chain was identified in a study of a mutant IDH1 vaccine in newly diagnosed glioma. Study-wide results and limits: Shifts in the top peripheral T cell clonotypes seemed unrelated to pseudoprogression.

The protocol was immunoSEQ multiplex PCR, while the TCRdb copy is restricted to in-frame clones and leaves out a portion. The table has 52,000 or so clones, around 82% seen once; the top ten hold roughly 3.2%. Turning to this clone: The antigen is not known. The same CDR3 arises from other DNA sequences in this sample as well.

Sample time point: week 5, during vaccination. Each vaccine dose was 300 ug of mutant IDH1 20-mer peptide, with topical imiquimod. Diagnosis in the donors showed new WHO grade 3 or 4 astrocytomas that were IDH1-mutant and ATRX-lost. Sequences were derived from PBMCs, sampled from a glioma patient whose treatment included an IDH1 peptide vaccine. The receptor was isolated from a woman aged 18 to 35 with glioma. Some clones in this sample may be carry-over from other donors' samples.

CDR3 nucleotides: TGTGCCTGGAGTGTTGGAGGCAACACTGAAGCTTTCTTT. Encoded protein: CAWSVGGNTEAFF. The rearrangement links TRBV30 to TRBJ1-1, with D hard to call. V shed 0 bases and J shed 2 bases, with 7 bases lying between them. The CDR3 consists of 13 residues. Per germline, CDR1 GTSNPN and CDR2 SVGIG (reference sequence).